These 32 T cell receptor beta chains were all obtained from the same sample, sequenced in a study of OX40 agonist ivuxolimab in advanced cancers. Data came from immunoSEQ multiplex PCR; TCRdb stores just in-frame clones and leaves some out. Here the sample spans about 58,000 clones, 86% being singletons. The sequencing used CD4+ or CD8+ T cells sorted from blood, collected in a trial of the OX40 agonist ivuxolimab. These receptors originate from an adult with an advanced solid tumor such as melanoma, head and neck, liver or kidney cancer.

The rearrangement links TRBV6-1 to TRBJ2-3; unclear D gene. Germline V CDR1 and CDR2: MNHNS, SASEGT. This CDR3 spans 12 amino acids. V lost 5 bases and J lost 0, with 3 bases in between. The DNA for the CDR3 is TGTGCCAGCAGTTCTAGCACAGATACGCAGTATTTT. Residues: CASSSSTDTQYF.

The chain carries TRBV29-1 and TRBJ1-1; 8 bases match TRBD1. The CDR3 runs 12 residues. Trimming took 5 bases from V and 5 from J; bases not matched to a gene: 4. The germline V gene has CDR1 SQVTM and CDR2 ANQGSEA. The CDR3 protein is CSVTDRVTEAFF. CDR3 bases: TGCAGCGTTACGGACAGGGTTACTGAAGCTTTCTTT.

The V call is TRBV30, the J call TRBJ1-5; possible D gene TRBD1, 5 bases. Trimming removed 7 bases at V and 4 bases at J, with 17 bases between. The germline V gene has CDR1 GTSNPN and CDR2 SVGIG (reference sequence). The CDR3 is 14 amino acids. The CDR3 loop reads CAFSTVSTNQPQHF. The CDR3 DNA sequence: TGTGCCTTCTCGACAGTCTCTACTAATCAGCCCCAGCATTTT. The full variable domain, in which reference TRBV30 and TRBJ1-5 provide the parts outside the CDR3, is SQTIHQWPATLVQPVGSPLSLECTVEGTSNPNLYWYRQAAGRGLQLLFYSVGIGQISSEVPQNLSASRPQDRQFILSSKKLLLSDSGFYLCAFSTVSTNQPQHFGDGTRLSIL.

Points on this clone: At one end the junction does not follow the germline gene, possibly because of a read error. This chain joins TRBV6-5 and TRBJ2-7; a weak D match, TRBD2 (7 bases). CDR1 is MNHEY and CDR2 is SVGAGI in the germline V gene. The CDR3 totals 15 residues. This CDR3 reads CASSYETGRAGRIVF. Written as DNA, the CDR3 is TGTGCCAGCAGTTACGAAACAGGGAGGGCAGGGCGGATAGTCTTC.

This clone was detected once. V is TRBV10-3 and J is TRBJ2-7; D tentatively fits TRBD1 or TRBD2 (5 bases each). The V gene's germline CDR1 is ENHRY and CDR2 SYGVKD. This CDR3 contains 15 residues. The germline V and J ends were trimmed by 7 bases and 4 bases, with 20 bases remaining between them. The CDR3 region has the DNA TGTGCCATCAAAGAGGGACCAGCGGCGGCTTACGAGCAGTACTTC. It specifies CAIKEGPAAAYEQYF.

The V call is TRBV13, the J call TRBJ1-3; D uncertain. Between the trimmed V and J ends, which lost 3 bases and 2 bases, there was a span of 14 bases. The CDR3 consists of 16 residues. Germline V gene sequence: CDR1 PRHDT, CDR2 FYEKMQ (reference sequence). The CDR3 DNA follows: TGTGCCAGCAGCTTCGGAATTGGAGTCCCTGGAAACACCATATATTTT. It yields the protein CASSFGIGVPGNTIYF.

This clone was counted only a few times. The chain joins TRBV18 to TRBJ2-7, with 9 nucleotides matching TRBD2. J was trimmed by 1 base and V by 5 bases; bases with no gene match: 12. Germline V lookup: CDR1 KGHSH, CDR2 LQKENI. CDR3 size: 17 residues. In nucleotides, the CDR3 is TGTGCCAGCTCAAGGACAAGAGGGACTAGCCGGTCCTACGAGCAGTACTTC. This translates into CASSRTRGTSRSYEQYF. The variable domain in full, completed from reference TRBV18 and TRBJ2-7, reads NAGVMQNPRHLVRRRGQEARLRCSPMKGHSHVYWYRQLPEEGLKFMVYLQKENIIDESGMPKERFSAEFPKEGPSILRIQQVVRGDSAAYFCASSRTRGTSRSYEQYFGPGTRLTVT.

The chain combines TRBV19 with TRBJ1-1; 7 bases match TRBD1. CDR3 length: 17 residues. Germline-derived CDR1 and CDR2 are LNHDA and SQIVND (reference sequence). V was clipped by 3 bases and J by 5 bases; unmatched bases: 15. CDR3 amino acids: CASSIQPNRQGGTEAFF. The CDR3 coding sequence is TGTGCCAGTAGTATCCAACCTAACAGACAGGGCGGGACTGAAGCTTTCTTT.

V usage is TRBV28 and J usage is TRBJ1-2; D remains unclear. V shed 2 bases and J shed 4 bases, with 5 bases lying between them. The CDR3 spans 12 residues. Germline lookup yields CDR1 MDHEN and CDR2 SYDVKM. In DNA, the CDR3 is TGTGCCAGCAGTTTAGGATCCTATGGCTACACCTTC. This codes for CASSLGSYGYTF.

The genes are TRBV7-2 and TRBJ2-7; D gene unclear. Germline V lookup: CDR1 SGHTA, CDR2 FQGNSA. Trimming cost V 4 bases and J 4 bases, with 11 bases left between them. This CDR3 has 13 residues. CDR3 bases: TGTGCCAGCAGCTCCCAGACCGCTTACGAGCAGTACTTC. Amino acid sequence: CASSSQTAYEQYF.

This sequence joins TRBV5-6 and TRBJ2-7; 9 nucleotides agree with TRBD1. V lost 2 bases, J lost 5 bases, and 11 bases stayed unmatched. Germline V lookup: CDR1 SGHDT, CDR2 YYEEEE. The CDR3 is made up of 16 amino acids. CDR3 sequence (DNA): TGTGCCAGCAGCTTCTATGACAGGGGGAGGAACCACGAGCAGTACTTC. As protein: CASSFYDRGRNHEQYF.

The CDR3 spells CASSPPTGEKYF. CDR3 bases: TGTGCCAGCAGCCCGCCCACAGGGGAAAAGTACTTC. The V gene is TRBV7-9, the J gene TRBJ2-7; TRBD1 agrees at 7 bases. This CDR3 comprises 12 residues. J was trimmed by 11 bases and V by 5 bases; bases with no gene match: 9. The germline V gene encodes CDR1 SEHNR and CDR2 FQNEAQ (reference sequence).

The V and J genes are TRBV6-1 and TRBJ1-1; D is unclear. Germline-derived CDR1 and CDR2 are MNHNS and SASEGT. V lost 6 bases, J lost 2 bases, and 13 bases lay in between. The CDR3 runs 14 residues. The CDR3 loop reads CASRLTYSNTEAFF. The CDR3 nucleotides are TGTGCCAGCAGGCTGACATATAGTAACACTGAAGCTTTCTTT.

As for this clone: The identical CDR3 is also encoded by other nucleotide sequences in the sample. The CDR3 protein is CASSEGSSYEQYF. The DNA of the CDR3 is TGTGCCAGCAGTGAGGGCAGCTCCTACGAGCAGTACTTC. V and J are TRBV2 and TRBJ2-7; D gene uncertain. Trimming took off 3 bases at V and 0 bases at J, with 6 bases between the two ends. The CDR3 totals 13 residues. Germline CDR1 and CDR2: SNHLY and FYNNEI.

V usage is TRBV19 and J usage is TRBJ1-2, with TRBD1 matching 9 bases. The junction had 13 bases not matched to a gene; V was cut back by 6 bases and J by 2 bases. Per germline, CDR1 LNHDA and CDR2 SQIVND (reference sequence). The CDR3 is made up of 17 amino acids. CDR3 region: CASSDIGTGRQNYGYTF. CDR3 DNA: TGTGCCAGTAGCGACATTGGGACAGGGAGACAAAACTATGGCTACACCTTC.

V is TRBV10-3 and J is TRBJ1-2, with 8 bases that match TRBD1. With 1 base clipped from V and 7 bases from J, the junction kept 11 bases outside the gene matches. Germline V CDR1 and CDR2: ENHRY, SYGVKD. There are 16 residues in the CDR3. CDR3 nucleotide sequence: TGTGCCATCAGTGAGTTCTCCTTGCGGACAGGGAGTGGCTACACCTTC. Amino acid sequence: CAISEFSLRTGSGYTF.

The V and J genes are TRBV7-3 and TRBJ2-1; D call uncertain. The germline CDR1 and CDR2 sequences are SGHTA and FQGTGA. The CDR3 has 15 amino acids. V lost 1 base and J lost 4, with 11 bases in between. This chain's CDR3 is CASSLRATRYNEQFF. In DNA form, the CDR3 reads TGTGCCAGCAGCTTAAGGGCGACAAGGTACAATGAGCAGTTCTTC.

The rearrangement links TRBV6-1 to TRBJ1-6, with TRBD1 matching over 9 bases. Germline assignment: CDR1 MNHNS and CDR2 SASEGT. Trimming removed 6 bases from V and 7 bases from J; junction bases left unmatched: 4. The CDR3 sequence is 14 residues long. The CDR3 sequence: CASRPTGGNSPLHF. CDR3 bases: TGTGCCAGCAGGCCGACAGGGGGAAATTCACCCCTCCACTTT.

CDR3: CASSQGLWGGGDSTDTQYF. In nucleotides, the CDR3 is TGTGCCAGCAGCCAAGGGCTATGGGGCGGGGGGGATAGCACAGATACGCAGTATTTT. J is TRBJ2-3 and V is TRBV4-2, with 9 positions matching TRBD2. V lost 1 base and J lost 0; bases outside the gene matches: 11. CDR1 is LGHNA and CDR2 is YNFKEQ in the germline V gene. The CDR3 is 19 amino acids.

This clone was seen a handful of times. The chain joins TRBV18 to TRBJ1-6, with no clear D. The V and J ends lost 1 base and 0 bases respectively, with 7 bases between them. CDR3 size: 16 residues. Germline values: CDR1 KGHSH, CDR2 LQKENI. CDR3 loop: CASSPRESSYNSPLHF. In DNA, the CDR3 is TGTGCCAGCTCACCACGAGAGAGCTCCTATAATTCACCCCTCCACTTT.

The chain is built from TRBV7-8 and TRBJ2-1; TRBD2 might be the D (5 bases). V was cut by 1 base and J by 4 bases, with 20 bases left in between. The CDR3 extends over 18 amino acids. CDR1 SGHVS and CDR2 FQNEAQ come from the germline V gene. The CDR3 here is CASSLVERAARLYNEQFF. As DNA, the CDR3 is TGTGCCAGCAGCTTAGTTGAACGAGCGGCACGGCTATACAATGAGCAGTTCTTC.

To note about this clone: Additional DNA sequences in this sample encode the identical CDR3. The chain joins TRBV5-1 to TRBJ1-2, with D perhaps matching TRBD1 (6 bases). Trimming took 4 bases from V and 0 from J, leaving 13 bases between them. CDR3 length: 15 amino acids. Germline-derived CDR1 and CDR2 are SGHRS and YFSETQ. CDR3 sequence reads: CASSPAGTTNYGYTF. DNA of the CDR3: TGCGCCAGCAGCCCAGCCGGGACAACTAACTATGGCTACACCTTC.

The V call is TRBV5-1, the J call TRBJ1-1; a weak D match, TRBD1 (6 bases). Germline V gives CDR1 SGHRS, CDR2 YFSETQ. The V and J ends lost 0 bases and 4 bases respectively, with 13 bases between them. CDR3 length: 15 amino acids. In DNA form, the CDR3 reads TGCGCCAGCAGCTTGGTCGGACGGGGGGCCACTGAAGCTTTCTTT. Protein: CASSLVGRGATEAFF. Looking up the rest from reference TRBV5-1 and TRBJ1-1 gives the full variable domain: KAGVTQTPRYLIKTRGQQVTLSCSPISGHRSVSWYQQTPGQGLQFLFEYFSETQRNKGNFPGRFSGRQFSNSRSEMNVSTLELGDSALYLCASSLVGRGATEAFFGQGTRLTVV.

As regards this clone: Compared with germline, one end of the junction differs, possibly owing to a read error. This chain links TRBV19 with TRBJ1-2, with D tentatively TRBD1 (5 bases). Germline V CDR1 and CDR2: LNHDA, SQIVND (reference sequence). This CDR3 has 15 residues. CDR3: CASSWQDGGVYSYTF. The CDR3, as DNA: TGTGCCAGTAGTTGGCAAGACGGGGGAGTCTATAGCTACACCTTC.

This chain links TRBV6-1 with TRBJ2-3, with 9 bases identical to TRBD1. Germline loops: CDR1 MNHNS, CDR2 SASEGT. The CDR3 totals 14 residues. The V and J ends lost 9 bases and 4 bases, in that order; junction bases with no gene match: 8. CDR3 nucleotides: TGTGCCAGTAACCGGGACAGGGCTGCAGATACGCAGTATTTT. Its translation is CASNRDRAADTQYF.

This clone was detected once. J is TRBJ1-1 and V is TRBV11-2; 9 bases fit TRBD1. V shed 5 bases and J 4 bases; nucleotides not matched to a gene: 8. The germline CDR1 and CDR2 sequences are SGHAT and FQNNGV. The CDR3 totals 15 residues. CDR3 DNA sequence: TGTGCCAGCAGCGTTGGACAGGGGCCTTTCACTGAAGCTTTCTTT. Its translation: CASSVGQGPFTEAFF. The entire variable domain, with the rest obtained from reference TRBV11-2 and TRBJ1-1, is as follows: EAGVAQSPRYKIIEKRQSVAFWCNPISGHATLYWYQQILGQGPKLLIQFQNNGVVDDSQLPKDRFSAERLKGVDSTLKIQPAKLEDSAVYLCASSVGQGPFTEAFFGQGTRLTVV.

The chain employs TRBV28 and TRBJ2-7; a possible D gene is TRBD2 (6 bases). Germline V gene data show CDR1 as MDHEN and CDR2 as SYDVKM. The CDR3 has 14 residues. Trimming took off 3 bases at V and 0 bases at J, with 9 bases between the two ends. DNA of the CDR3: TGTGCCAGCAGTTTTGGGGGGAGCTCCTACGAGCAGTACTTC. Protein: CASSFGGSSYEQYF.

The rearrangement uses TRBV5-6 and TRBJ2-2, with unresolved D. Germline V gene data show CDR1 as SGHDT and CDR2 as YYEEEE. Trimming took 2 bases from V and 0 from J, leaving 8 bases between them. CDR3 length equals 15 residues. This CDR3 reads CASSFIGANTGELFF. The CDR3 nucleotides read TGTGCCAGCAGCTTTATAGGCGCGAACACCGGGGAGCTGTTTTTT. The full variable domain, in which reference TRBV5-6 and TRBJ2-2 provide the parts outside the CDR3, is DAGVTQSPTHLIKTRGQQVTLRCSPKSGHDTVSWYQQALGQGPQFIFQYYEEEERQRGNFPDRFSGHQFPNYSSELNVNALLLGDSALYLCASSFIGANTGELFFGEGSRLTVL.

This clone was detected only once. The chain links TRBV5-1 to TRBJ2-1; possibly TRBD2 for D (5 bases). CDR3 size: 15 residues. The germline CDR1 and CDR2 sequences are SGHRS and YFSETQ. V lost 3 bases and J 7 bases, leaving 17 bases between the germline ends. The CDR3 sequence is CASSSRGYPINEQFF. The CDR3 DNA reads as TGCGCCAGCAGCTCCAGAGGGTACCCAATAAATGAGCAGTTCTTC. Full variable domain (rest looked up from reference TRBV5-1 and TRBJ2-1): KAGVTQTPRYLIKTRGQQVTLSCSPISGHRSVSWYQQTPGQGLQFLFEYFSETQRNKGNFPGRFSGRQFSNSRSEMNVSTLELGDSALYLCASSSRGYPINEQFFGPGTRLTVL.

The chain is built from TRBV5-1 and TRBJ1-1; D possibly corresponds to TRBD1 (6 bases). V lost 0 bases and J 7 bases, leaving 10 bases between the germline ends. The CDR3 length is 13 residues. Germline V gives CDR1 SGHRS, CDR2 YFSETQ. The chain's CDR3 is CASSLEDSLEAFF. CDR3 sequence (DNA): TGCGCCAGCAGCTTGGAGGACAGCCTTGAAGCTTTCTTT.

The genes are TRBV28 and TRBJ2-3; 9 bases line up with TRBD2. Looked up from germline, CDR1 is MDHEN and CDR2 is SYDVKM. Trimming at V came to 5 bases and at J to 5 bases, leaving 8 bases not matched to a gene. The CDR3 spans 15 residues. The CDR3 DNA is TGTGCCAGCAGTCCCGCGGGGGGGCGGGGAGATACGCAGTATTTT. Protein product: CASSPAGGRGDTQYF.

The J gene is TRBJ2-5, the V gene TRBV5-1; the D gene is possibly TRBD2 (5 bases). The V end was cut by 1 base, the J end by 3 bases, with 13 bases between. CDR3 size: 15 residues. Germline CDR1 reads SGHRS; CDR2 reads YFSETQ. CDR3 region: CASSLLGDRKETQYF. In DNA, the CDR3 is TGCGCCAGCAGCTTGCTGGGAGACCGAAAAGAGACCCAGTACTTC.